This T cell receptor (beta chain) was recorded in a study of control samples from healthy donors and cancer patients. Germline V gene lookup returns CDR1 SGHRS and CDR2 YFSETQ. This CDR3 spans 15 amino acids. Trimming took 2 bases from V and 5 from J; bases not matched to a gene: 7. The repertoire was sequenced with immunoSEQ multiplex PCR; TCRdb's copy has only in-frame clones and lacks some. The data show some 56,000 clones, 85% to 95% seen once. The source material was blood. The rearrangement uses TRBV5-1 and TRBJ2-3, with 8 positions matching TRBD2. The sequence was collected from a man under 40 in good health. The CDR3 is CASSLGSLAGDTQYF. For the CDR3, the DNA is TGCGCCAGCAGCTTAGGCTCGCTAGCGGGAGATACGCAGTATTTT.